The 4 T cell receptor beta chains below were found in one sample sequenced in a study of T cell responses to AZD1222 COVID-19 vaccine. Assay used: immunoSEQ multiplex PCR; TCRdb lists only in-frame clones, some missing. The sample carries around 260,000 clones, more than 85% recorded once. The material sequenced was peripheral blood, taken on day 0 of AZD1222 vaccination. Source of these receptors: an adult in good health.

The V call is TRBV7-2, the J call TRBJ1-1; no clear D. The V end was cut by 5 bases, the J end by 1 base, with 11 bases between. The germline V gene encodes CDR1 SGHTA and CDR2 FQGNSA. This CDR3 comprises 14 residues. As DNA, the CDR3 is TGTGCCAGCAGCCCCCCAACAAGGAACACTGAAGCTTTCTTT. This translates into CASSPPTRNTEAFF. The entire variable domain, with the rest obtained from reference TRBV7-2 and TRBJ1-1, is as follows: GAGVSQSPSNKVTEKGKDVELRCDPISGHTALYWYRQSLGQGLEFLIYFQGNSAPDKSGLPSDRFSAERTGGSVSTLTIQRTQQEDSAVYLCASSPPTRNTEAFFGQGTRLTVV.

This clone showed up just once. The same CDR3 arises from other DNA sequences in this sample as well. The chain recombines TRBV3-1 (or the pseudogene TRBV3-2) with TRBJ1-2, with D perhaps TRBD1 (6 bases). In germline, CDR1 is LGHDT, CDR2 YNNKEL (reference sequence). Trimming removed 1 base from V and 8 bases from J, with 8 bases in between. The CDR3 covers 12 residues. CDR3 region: CASSQGGGGYTF. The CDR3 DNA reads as TGTGCCAGCAGCCAAGGAGGGGGAGGCTACACCTTC.

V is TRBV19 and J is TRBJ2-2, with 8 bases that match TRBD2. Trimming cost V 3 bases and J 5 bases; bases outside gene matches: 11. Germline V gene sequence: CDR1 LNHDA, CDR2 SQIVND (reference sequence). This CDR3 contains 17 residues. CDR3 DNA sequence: TGTGCCAGTAGTATGGGAGGGAGCGGGAGACCGACCGGGGAGCTGTTTTTT. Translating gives CASSMGGSGRPTGELFF.

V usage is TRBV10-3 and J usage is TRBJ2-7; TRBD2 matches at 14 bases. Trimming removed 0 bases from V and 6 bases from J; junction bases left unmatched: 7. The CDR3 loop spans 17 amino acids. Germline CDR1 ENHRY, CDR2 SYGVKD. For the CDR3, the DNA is TGTGCCATCAGTGAGTCCACTCCGACTAGCGGGGGGGGCGAGCAGTACTTC. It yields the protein CAISESTPTSGGGEQYF.